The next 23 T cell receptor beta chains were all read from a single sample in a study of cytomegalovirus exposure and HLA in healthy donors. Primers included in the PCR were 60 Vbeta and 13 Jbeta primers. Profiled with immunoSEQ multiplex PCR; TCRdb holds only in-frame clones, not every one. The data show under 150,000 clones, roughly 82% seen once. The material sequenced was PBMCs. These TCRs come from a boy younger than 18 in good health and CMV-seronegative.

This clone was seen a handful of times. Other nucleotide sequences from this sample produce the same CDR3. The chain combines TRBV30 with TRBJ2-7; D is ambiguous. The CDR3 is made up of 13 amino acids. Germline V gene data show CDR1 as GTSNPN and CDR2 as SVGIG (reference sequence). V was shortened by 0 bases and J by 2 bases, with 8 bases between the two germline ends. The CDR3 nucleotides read TGTGCCTGGAGTGTAGGTGGGCCCTACGAGCAGTACTTC. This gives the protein CAWSVGGPYEQYF.

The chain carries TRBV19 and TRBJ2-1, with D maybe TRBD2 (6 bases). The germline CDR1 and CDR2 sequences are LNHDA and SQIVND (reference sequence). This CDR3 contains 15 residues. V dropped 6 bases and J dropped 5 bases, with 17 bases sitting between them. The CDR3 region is CASRSSATYNNEQFF. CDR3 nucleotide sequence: TGTGCCAGTAGGTCTAGCGCCACCTACAACAATGAGCAGTTCTTC. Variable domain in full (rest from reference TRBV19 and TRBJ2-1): DGGITQSPKYLFRKEGQNVTLSCEQNLNHDAMYWYRQDPGQGLRLIYYSQIVNDFQKGDIAEGYSVSREKKESFPLTVTSAQKNPTAFYLCASRSSATYNNEQFFGPGTRLTVL.

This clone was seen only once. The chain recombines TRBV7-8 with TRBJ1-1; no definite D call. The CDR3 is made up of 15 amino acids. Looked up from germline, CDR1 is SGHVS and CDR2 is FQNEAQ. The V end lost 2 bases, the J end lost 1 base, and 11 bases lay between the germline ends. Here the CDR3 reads CASSLSSGANTEAFF. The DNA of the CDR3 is TGTGCCAGCAGCTTATCCTCCGGTGCGAACACTGAAGCTTTCTTT.

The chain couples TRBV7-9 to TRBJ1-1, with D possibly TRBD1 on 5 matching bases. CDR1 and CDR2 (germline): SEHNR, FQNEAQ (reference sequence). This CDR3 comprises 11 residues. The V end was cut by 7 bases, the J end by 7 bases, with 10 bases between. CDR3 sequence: CASTGRDEAFF. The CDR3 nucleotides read TGTGCCAGCACGGGGCGGGATGAAGCTTTCTTT.

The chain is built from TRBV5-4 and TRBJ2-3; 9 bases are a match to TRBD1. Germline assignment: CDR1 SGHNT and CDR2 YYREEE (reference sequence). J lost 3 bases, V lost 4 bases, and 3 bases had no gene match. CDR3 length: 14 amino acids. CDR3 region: CASSSGQGTDTQYF. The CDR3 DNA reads TGTGCCAGCAGCAGCGGACAGGGGACAGATACGCAGTATTTT.

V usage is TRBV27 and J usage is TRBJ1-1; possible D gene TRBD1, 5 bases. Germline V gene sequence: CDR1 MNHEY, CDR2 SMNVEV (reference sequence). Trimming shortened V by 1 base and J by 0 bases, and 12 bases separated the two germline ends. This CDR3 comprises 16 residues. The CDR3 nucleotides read TGTGCCAGCAGTTTATTCCCCGGGGGGGTGAACACTGAAGCTTTCTTT. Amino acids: CASSLFPGGVNTEAFF.

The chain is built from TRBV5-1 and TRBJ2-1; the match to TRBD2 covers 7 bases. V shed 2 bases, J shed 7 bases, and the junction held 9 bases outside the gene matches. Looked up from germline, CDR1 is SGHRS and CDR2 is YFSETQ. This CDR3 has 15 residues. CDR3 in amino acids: CASSFLREGPNEQFF. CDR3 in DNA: TGCGCCAGCAGCTTTTTGAGGGAGGGCCCGAATGAGCAGTTCTTC.

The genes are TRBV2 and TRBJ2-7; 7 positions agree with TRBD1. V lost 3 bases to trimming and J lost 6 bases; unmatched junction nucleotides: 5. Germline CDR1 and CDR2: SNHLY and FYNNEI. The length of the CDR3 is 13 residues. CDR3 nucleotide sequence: TGTGCCAGCAGTGATGTAGGGGGCGGCGAGCAGTACTTC. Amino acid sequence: CASSDVGGGEQYF.

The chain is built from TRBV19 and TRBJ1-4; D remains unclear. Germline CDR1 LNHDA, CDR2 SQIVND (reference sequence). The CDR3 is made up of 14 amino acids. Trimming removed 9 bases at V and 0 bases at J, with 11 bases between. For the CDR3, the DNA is TGTGCCAGCCGACAAGATGCAACTAATGAAAAACTGTTTTTT. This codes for CASRQDATNEKLFF.

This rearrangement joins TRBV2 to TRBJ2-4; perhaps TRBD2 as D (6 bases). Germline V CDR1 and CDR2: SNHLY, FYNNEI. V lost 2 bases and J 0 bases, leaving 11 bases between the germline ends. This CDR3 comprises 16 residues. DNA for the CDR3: TGTGCCAGCAGTGAACGGGGAGGACTAGCCAAAAACATTCAGTACTTC. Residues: CASSERGGLAKNIQYF.

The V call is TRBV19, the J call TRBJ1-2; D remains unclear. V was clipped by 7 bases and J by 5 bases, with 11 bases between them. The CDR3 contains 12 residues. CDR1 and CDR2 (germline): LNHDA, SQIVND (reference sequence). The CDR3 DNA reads TGTGCCAGTAAGATATTCGGGTATGGCTACACCTTC. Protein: CASKIFGYGYTF.

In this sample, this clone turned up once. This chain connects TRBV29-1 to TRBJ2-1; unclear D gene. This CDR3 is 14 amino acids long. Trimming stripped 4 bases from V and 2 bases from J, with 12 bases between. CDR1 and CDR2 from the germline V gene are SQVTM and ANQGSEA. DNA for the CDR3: TGCAGCGTTGCTTCGCCCACAGCCTACAATGAGCAGTTCTTC. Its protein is CSVASPTAYNEQFF.

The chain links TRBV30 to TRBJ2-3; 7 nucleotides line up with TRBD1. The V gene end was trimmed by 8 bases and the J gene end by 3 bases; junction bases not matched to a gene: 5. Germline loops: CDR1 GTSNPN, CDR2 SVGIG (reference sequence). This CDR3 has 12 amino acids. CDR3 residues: CAHSRGTDTQYF. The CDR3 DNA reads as TGTGCCCATTCCAGGGGGACAGATACGCAGTATTTT.

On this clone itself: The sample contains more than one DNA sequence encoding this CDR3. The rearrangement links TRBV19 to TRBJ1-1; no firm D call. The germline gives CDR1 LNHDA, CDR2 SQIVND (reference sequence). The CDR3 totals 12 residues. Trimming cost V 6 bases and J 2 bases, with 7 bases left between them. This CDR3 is CASSRGNTEAFF. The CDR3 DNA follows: TGTGCCAGTAGCCGGGGAAACACTGAAGCTTTCTTT. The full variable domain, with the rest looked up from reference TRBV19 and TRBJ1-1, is DGGITQSPKYLFRKEGQNVTLSCEQNLNHDAMYWYRQDPGQGLRLIYYSQIVNDFQKGDIAEGYSVSREKKESFPLTVTSAQKNPTAFYLCASSRGNTEAFFGQGTRLTVV.

DNA of the CDR3: TGTGCCAGTAGTATAGGGCTCGGGGAGTCGGGTCGTGAGCAGTTCTTC. This gives the protein CASSIGLGESGREQFF. The V gene is TRBV19, the J gene TRBJ2-1; possibly TRBD2 for D (5 bases). The CDR3 is 16 amino acids. The germline gives CDR1 LNHDA, CDR2 SQIVND (reference sequence). The ends were cut back, 1 base at V and 9 bases at J, with 19 bases in the middle.

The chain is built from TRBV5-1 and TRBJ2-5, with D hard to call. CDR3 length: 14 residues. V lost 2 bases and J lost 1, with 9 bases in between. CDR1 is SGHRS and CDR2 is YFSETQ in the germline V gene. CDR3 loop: CASSLRHTQETQYF. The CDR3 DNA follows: TGCGCCAGCAGCTTAAGACACACCCAAGAGACCCAGTACTTC.

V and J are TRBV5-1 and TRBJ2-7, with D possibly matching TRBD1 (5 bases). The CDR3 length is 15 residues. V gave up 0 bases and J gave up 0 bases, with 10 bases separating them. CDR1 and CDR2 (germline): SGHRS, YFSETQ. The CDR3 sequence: CASSLEQARSYEQYF. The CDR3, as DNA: TGCGCCAGCAGCTTGGAACAGGCCCGCTCCTACGAGCAGTACTTC.

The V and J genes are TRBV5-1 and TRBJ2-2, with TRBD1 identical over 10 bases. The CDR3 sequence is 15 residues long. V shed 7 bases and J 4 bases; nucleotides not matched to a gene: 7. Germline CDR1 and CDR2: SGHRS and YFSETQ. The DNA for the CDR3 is TGCGCCAGCCTTTCACGGACAGGGGGCACCGGGGAGCTGTTTTTT. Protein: CASLSRTGGTGELFF.

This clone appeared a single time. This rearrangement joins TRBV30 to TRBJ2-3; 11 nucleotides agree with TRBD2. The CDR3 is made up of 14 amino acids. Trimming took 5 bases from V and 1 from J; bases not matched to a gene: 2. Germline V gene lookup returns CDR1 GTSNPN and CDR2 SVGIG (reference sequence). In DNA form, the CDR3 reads TGTGCCTGGGTGGGACTAGCGGGCACAGATACGCAGTATTTT. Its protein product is CAWVGLAGTDTQYF.

The CDR3 loop is CASSQATGGNTEAFF. CDR3 in DNA: TGCGCCAGCAGCCAGGCAACAGGGGGGAACACTGAAGCTTTCTTT. The rearrangement links TRBV4-1 to TRBJ1-1; 8 bases are shared with TRBD1. Trimming cost V 3 bases and J 1 base; bases outside gene matches: 4. Germline CDR1 is MGHRA and CDR2 is YSYEKL. The CDR3 covers 15 residues.

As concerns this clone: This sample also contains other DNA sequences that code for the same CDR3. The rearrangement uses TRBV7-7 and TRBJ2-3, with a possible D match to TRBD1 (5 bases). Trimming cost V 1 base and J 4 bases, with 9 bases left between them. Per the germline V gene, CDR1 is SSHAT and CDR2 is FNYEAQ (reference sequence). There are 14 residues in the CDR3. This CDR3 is CASSLGQGADTQYF. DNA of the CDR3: TGTGCCAGCAGCTTAGGGCAGGGCGCAGATACGCAGTATTTT.

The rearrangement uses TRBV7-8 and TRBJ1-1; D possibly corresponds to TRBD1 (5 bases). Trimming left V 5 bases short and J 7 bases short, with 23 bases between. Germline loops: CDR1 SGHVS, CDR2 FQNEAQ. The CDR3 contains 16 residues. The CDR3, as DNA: TGTGCCAGCAGCCCCCTCCCCCCGGGAGGGACGCTTGAAGCTTTCTTT. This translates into CASSPLPPGGTLEAFF.

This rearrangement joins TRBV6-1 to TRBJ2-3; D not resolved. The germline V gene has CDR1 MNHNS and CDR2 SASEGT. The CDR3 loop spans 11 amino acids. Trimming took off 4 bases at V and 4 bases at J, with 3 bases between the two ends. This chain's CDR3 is CASSASDTQYF. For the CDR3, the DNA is TGTGCCAGCAGTGCTTCAGATACGCAGTATTTT.